The clone carrying this TCR beta chain was seen a single time. This sample stems from a study of blood T cells in healthy people across ages. A second 7 to 11 cycle PCR used barcoded and J-beta primers. Every molecule of cDNA carried a tag from a template-switch adaptor with 12 random nucleotides. One entry per CDR3 protein, called by TCRdb with MiXCR from the 5' RACE reads. Of around 1,000,000 distinct CDR3 sequences listed, around 27% are singletons. Each donor had around 11 milliliters of peripheral blood drawn. Each sample yielded at least 6 million isolated PBMCs. There are 19 residues in the CDR3. Germline CDR1 and CDR2: SGHVS and FQNEAQ. J gave up 1 base and V 0 bases, and 4 bases lay outside the gene matches. In addition, the sample was reused for a study of T cells of mothers and their children.

The genes are TRBV7-8 and TRBJ2-1, with TRBD2 matching over 15 bases. The receptor was derived from a girl aged 2 to 9 in good health. The material sequenced was blood. CDR3 nucleotide sequence: TGTGCCAGCAGCTTAGCCTGGACTAGCGGGGGGGTATCCTACAATGAGCAGTTCTTC. Protein product: CASSLAWTSGGVSYNEQFF.